The 23 T cell receptor beta chains below come from one sample, sequenced in a study of T cell repertoires in cytomegalovirus infection. No antigen has been assigned to these receptors. Each CDR3 protein is one row after TCRdb ran MiXCR on the reads. The data contain 750,000 to 950,000 distinct CDR3 sequences, about 28% of them singletons. This material consisted of cultured CD8+ T cells from PBMCs, taken from culture after CMV antigen stimulation. These receptors all stem from a human donor in good health (CMV status not recorded). Some clones in this sample may be carry-over from other donors' samples.

The chain joins TRBV11-2 to TRBJ2-3; perhaps TRBD1 as D (5 bases). The CDR3 contains 15 residues. V lost 6 bases and J lost 2, with 15 bases in between. Per the germline V gene, CDR1 is SGHAT and CDR2 is FQNNGV. In DNA form, the CDR3 reads TGTGCCAGCAGTCACTTCGGCAGGGACACAGATACGCAGTATTTT. Its protein is CASSHFGRDTDTQYF.

The rearrangement uses TRBV27 and TRBJ2-3; tentatively, D is TRBD1 (6 bases). The germline V gene has CDR1 MNHEY and CDR2 SMNVEV (reference sequence). V dropped 2 bases and J dropped 2 bases, with 14 bases sitting between them. This CDR3 is built from 16 residues. The CDR3 nucleotides are TGTGCCAGCAGTTTAGTCGCAGGGGCCAACACAGATACGCAGTATTTT. It codes for CASSLVAGANTDTQYF.

This rearrangement joins TRBV27 to TRBJ2-7; D could derive from TRBD1 or TRBD2 (5 bases each). CDR1 is MNHEY, CDR2 SMNVEV, per germline (reference sequence). The CDR3 contains 13 residues. Between the trimmed V and J ends, which lost 6 bases and 2 bases, there was a span of 11 bases. The DNA for the CDR3 is TGTGCCAGCAGCCCCTCGGGGCCCTACGAGCAGTACGTC. It is translated as CASSPSGPYEQYV.

This clonotype was observed a few times. The V and J genes are TRBV27 and TRBJ1-1, with TRBD1 matching 11 bases. This CDR3 has 15 residues. V gave up 5 bases and J gave up 5 bases; unmatched junction bases: 7. Germline values: CDR1 MNHEY, CDR2 SMNVEV (reference sequence). The CDR3 nucleotides are TGTGCCAGCAGTACCGCCGGGACAGGGGGAACTGAAGCTTTCTTT. Translated, it gives CASSTAGTGGTEAFF.

This clonotype was picked up many times. The chain employs TRBV7-6 and TRBJ2-7; the D is unclear. This CDR3 spans 11 amino acids. The germline gives CDR1 SGHVS, CDR2 FNYEAQ. V dropped 0 bases and J dropped 12 bases, with 9 bases sitting between them. As DNA, the CDR3 is TGTGCCAGCAGCTTAGCGGGGAACTGGTACTTC. Translated, it gives CASSLAGNWYF.

This clonotype has just a few counts. V is TRBV7-6 and J is TRBJ2-7; 7 bases match TRBD1. Trimming removed 5 bases from V and 4 bases from J; junction bases left unmatched: 11. CDR1 is SGHVS and CDR2 is FNYEAQ in the germline V gene. There are 15 residues in the CDR3. CDR3 nucleotide sequence: TGTGCCAGCAGCCCATACCAGGGGGAATTTTACGAGCAGTACTTC. Its protein is CASSPYQGEFYEQYF.

This rearrangement joins TRBV19 to TRBJ1-1; maybe TRBD1 (6 bases). This CDR3 is 13 amino acids long. Germline V gene sequence: CDR1 LNHDA, CDR2 SQIVND (reference sequence). V dropped 5 bases and J dropped 4 bases, with 11 bases sitting between them. In DNA, the CDR3 is TGTGCCAGTAGTCAAAGGGGGACCACTGAAGCTTTCTTT. Translating it yields CASSQRGTTEAFF.

The chain links TRBV27 to TRBJ1-2, with a weak D call TRBD1 (6 bases). The CDR3 covers 13 residues. Germline V lookup: CDR1 MNHEY, CDR2 SMNVEV (reference sequence). With 1 base removed from V and 8 bases from J, the gap between germline ends came to 11 bases. CDR3 in DNA: TGTGCCAGCAGTTTATATCGGGGGGGCGGCTACACCTTC. It specifies CASSLYRGGGYTF.

This clonotype has ten or more counts. The rearrangement joins TRBV7-2 to TRBJ1-5; 9 bases map to TRBD1. V was pared by 4 bases and J by 0 bases, with 22 bases of the junction left unmatched. The CDR3 is 22 amino acids. Germline V CDR1 and CDR2: SGHTA, FQGNSA. DNA for the CDR3: TGTGCCAGCAGCTCCCGGAGGGACAGGGTCAGACCCCCCCTTCATAGCAATCAGCCCCAGCATTTT. Its protein is CASSSRRDRVRPPLHSNQPQHF.

This clonotype appeared a few times. The chain carries TRBV20-1 and TRBJ1-3; TRBD1 aligns across 7 bases. Trimming at V came to 5 bases and at J to 4 bases, leaving 11 bases not matched to a gene. Germline lookup yields CDR1 DFQATT and CDR2 SNEGSKA (reference sequence). The CDR3 runs 15 residues. CDR3 sequence reads: CSARDSHARGNTIYF. CDR3 DNA: TGCAGTGCTCGGGACAGCCATGCTAGGGGAAACACCATATATTTT.

This rearrangement joins TRBV7-9 to TRBJ2-1; D possibly matches TRBD1 or TRBD2 (5 bases each). Trimming shortened V by 1 base and J by 4 bases, and 17 bases separated the two germline ends. Germline CDR1 and CDR2: SEHNR and FQNEAQ (reference sequence). The CDR3 covers 17 residues. CDR3 sequence: CASSLGSGARGYNEQFF. For the CDR3, the DNA is TGTGCCAGCAGCTTAGGGTCCGGGGCCCGAGGATACAATGAGCAGTTCTTC.

This clonotype was seen only a few times. It may be a read error: a sequence one base away is much more abundant. The rearrangement links TRBV7-6 to TRBJ1-1; 8 bases are a match to TRBD1. Trimming at V came to 5 bases and at J to 0 bases, leaving 5 bases not matched to a gene. Germline lookup yields CDR1 SGHVS and CDR2 FNYEAQ. CDR3 size: 15 residues. The CDR3 DNA reads as TGTGCCAGCAGCCCGGGACAGGCGATGAACACTGAAGCTTTCTTT. The encoded protein is CASSPGQAMNTEAFF.

This clonotype was picked up many times. The V and J genes are TRBV7-6 and TRBJ1-1, with unresolved D. V lost 1 base and J lost 4, with 10 bases in between. Germline CDR1 SGHVS, CDR2 FNYEAQ. The CDR3 length is 14 residues. This CDR3 reads CASSLGGVGTEAFF. The CDR3 DNA reads TGTGCCAGCAGCTTAGGTGGGGTAGGCACTGAAGCTTTCTTT.

This clonotype was counted a single time. The chain is built from TRBV14 and TRBJ2-1, with a possible D match to TRBD2 (6 bases). Germline CDR1 is SGHDN and CDR2 is FVKESK. The CDR3 runs 17 residues. V shed 0 bases and J shed 2 bases, with 14 bases lying between them. CDR3 loop: CASSQDLGGVTYNEQFF. In DNA form, the CDR3 reads TGTGCCAGCAGCCAAGATCTCGGCGGGGTGACCTACAATGAGCAGTTCTTC.

This clonotype was observed a handful of times. The V gene is TRBV7-8, the J gene TRBJ2-3; D remains unclear. Germline V gives CDR1 SGHVS, CDR2 FQNEAQ. The CDR3 extends over 13 amino acids. V lost 1 base to trimming and J lost 5 bases, with 7 bases between them. CDR3 sequence (DNA): TGTGCCAGCAGCTTAGGTAGAAGAGATACGCAGTATTTT. This codes for CASSLGRRDTQYF.

The V call is TRBV7-2, the J call TRBJ1-5; D is uncertain. V lost 8 bases and J lost 4, with 12 bases in between. CDR3 size: 13 residues. The germline CDR1 and CDR2 sequences are SGHTA and FQGNSA. For the CDR3, the DNA is TGTGCCAGCGGAGCTGGATGGAATCAGCCCCAGCATTTT. Translating it yields CASGAGWNQPQHF. The full variable domain, its missing parts supplied by reference TRBV7-2 and TRBJ1-5, is GAGVSQSPSNKVTEKGKDVELRCDPISGHTALYWYRQSLGQGLEFLIYFQGNSAPDKSGLPSDRFSAERTGGSVSTLTIQRTQQEDSAVYLCASGAGWNQPQHFGDGTRLSIL.

The rearrangement links TRBV12-5 to TRBJ2-7; 10 nucleotides agree with TRBD2. The trim removed 6 bases at V and 3 bases at J, leaving 2 bases unmatched. This CDR3 has 13 residues. Germline loops: CDR1 LGHNT, CDR2 FRNRAP. The CDR3, as DNA: TGTGCTAGTGGACGGACTAGCGGCTACGAGCAGTACTTC. Its translation: CASGRTSGYEQYF.

For this clonotype: A read error is possible here, since a much larger clone lies one base away. The conserved closing phenylalanine or tryptophan is absent in this CDR3, likely reflecting a read error. This sequence joins TRBV12-3 or TRBV12-4 and TRBJ1-4; D possibly corresponds to TRBD1 (5 bases). The CDR3 length is 14 residues. Trimming took off 5 bases at V and 8 bases at J, with 15 bases between the two ends. The CDR3 sequence: CASSLPGREEKLFC. DNA of the CDR3: TGTGCCAGCAGTCTCCCGGGACGGGAAGAAAAACTGTTTTGT.

In this sample, this clonotype turned up many times. The chain has TRBV7-9 and TRBJ2-5; the D gene is possibly TRBD1 (6 bases). Germline V gene data show CDR1 as SEHNR and CDR2 as FQNEAQ (reference sequence). Deletions cut 4 bases from V and 1 base from J, with 19 bases between. There are 17 residues in the CDR3. CDR3 in amino acids: CASSSPTSQGPQETQYF. CDR3 bases: TGTGCCAGCAGCTCACCAACCTCACAGGGTCCCCAAGAGACCCAGTACTTC.

V and J are TRBV7-9 and TRBJ2-6; D is undetermined. V gave up 1 base and J gave up 0 bases, with 13 bases separating them. The germline gives CDR1 SEHNR, CDR2 FQNEAQ (reference sequence). The CDR3 totals 18 residues. CDR3 in amino acids: CASSLVHRLSSGANVLTF. The CDR3 bases are TGTGCCAGCAGCTTAGTTCACCGTCTCAGCTCTGGGGCCAACGTCCTGACTTTC.

The J gene is TRBJ1-1, the V gene TRBV29-1; D uncertain. This CDR3 has 12 residues. Germline lookup yields CDR1 SQVTM and CDR2 ANQGSEA. Between the trimmed V and J ends, which lost 4 bases and 5 bases, there was a span of 11 bases. The CDR3 is CSVAGRQTEAFF. For the CDR3, the DNA is TGCAGCGTTGCCGGGAGGCAAACTGAAGCTTTCTTT. Filled out from reference TRBV29-1 and TRBJ1-1, the complete variable domain reads SAVISQKPSRDICQRGTSLTIQCQVDSQVTMMFWYRQQPGQSLTLIATANQGSEATYESGFVIDKFPISRPNLTFSTLTVSNMSPEDSSIYLCSVAGRQTEAFFGQGTRLTVV.

This clonotype came up many times. V is TRBV7-2 and J is TRBJ2-4, with 7 bases lining up with TRBD2. The trim removed 3 bases at V and 8 bases at J, leaving 4 bases unmatched. This CDR3 has 13 residues. The germline V gene encodes CDR1 SGHTA and CDR2 FQGNSA. CDR3 sequence (DNA): TGTGCCAGCAGCTTGGGAGGGTTGGACATTCAGTACTTC. It translates to CASSLGGLDIQYF. The variable domain in full, with the rest retrieved from reference TRBV7-2 and TRBJ2-4, is GAGVSQSPSNKVTEKGKDVELRCDPISGHTALYWYRQSLGQGLEFLIYFQGNSAPDKSGLPSDRFSAERTGGSVSTLTIQRTQQEDSAVYLCASSLGGLDIQYFGAGTRLSVL.

This clonotype is a singleton in its sample. The chain couples TRBV6-5 to TRBJ2-1, with D possibly matching TRBD2 (7 bases). Germline V lookup: CDR1 MNHEY, CDR2 SVGAGI. CDR3 length: 15 residues. V was cut by 8 bases and J by 11 bases, with 25 bases left in between. CDR3 coding DNA: TGTGCCAGCTTGGGGACAAGCGGGGTCACCTTGAAGCAGTTCTTC. Translation: CASLGTSGVTLKQFF.